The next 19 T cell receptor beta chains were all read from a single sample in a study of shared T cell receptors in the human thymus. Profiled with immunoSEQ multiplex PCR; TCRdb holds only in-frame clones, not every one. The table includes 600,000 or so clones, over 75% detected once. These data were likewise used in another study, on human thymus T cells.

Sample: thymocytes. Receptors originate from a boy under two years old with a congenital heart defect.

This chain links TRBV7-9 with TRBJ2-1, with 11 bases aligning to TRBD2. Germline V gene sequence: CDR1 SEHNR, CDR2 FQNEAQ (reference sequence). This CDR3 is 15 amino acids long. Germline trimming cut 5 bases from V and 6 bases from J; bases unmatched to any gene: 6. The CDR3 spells CASSKGLAEFNEQFF. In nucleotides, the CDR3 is TGTGCCAGCAGCAAGGGACTAGCGGAGTTCAATGAGCAGTTCTTC.

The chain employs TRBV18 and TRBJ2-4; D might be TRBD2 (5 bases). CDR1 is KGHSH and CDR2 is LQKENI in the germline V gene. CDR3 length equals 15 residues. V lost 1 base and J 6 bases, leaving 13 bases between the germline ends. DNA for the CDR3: TGTGCCAGCTCACCACTAGAGGGATTGGGAAACATTCAGTACTTC. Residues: CASSPLEGLGNIQYF.

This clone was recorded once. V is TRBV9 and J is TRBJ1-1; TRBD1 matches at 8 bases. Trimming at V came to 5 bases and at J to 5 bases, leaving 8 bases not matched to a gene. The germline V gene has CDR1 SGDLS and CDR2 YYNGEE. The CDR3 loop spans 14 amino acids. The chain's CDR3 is CASRGQGARTEAFF. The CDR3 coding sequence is TGTGCCAGCAGGGGCCAGGGGGCGCGTACTGAAGCTTTCTTT.

The CDR3 loop is CASSPAPRVLTGNTIYF. CDR3 DNA: TGTGCCAGTAGTCCTGCCCCGAGAGTGTTAACCGGAAACACCATATATTTT. This chain links TRBV19 with TRBJ1-3; no reliable D call. V was trimmed by 5 bases and J by 4 bases, leaving 21 bases between them. Germline V lookup: CDR1 LNHDA, CDR2 SQIVND (reference sequence). The CDR3 loop spans 17 amino acids.

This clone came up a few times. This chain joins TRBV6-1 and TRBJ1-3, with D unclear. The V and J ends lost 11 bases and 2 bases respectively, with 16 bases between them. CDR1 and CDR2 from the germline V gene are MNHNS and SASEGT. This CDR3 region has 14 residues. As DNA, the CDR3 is TGTGCCCTTGTGCCTCAACACCCTGGAAACACCATATATTTT. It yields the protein CALVPQHPGNTIYF.

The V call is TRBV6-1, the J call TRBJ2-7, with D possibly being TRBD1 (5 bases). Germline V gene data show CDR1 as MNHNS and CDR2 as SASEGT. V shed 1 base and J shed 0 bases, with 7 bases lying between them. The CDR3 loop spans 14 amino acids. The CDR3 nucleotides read TGTGCCAGCAGTGAAGAGACAGTCTCCTACGAGCAGTACTTC. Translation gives CASSEETVSYEQYF.

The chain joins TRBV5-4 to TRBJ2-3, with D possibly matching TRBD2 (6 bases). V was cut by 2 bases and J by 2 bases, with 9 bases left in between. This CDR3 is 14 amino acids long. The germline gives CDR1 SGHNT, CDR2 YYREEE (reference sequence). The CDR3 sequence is CASSFSGATDTQYF. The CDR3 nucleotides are TGTGCCAGCAGCTTTAGCGGAGCCACAGATACGCAGTATTTT. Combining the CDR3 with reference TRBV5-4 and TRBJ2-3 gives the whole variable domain ETGVTQSPTHLIKTRGQQVTLRCSSQSGHNTVSWYQQALGQGPQFIFQYYREEENGRGNFPPRFSGLQFPNYSSELNVNALELDDSALYLCASSFSGATDTQYFGPGTRLTVL.

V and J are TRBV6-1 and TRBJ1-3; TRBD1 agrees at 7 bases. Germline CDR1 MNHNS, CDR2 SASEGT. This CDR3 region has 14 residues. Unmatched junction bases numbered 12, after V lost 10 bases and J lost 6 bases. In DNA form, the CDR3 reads TGTGCCACTAAACACCGGACAGGACCAAACACCATATATTTT. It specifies CATKHRTGPNTIYF.

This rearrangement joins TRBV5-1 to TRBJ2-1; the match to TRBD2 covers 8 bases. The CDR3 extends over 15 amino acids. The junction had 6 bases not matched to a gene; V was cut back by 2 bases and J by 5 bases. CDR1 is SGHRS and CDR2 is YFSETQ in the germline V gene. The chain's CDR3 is CASSFLGLENNEQFF. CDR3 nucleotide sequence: TGCGCCAGCAGCTTCCTGGGACTAGAGAACAATGAGCAGTTCTTC.

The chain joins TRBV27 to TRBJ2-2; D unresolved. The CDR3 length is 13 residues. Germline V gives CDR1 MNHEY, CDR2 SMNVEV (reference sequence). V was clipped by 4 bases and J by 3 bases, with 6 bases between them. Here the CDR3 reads CASSSVHTGELFF. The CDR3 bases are TGTGCCAGCAGTTCAGTTCACACCGGGGAGCTGTTTTTT.

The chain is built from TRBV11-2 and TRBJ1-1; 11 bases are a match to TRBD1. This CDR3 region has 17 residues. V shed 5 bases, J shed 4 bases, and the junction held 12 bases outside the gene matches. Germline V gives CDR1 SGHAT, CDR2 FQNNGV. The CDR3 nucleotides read TGTGCCAGCAGCCAAGGACAGGGGGCGCAACCCGGCACTGAAGCTTTCTTT. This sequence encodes CASSQGQGAQPGTEAFF.

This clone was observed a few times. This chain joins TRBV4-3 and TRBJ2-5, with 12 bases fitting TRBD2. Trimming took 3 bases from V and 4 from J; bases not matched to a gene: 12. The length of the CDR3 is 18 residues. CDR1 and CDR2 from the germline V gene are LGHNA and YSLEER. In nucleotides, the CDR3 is TGCGCCAGCAGCCACCGTGCCTTACTAGCGGGAGGTGGAGAGACCCAGTACTTC. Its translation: CASSHRALLAGGGETQYF.

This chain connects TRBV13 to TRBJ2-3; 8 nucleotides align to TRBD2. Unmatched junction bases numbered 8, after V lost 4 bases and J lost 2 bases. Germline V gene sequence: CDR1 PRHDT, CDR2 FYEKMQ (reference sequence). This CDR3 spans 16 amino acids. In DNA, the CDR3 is TGTGCCAGCAGCTCCCCAGGACTAGCCCCCACAGATACGCAGTATTTT. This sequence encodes CASSSPGLAPTDTQYF.

CDR3 in amino acids: CASTDRGRGPTPNEQFF. The DNA for the CDR3 is TGTGCCAGTACGGACAGGGGGCGCGGGCCGACGCCCAATGAGCAGTTCTTC. The V and J genes are TRBV19 and TRBJ2-1; 11 bases align to TRBD1. The CDR3 covers 17 residues. Trimming removed 7 bases from V and 6 bases from J; junction bases left unmatched: 14. Germline values: CDR1 LNHDA, CDR2 SQIVND (reference sequence).

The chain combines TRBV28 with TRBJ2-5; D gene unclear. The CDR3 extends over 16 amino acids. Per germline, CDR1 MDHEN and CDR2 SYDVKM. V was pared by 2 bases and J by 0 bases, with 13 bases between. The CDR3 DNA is TGTGCCAGCAGTTTAGCGTGGTCGGGTCACCAAGAGACCCAGTACTTC. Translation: CASSLAWSGHQETQYF. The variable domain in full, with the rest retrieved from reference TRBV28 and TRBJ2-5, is DVKVTQSSRYLVKRTGEKVFLECVQDMDHENMFWYRQDPGLGLRLIYFSYDVKMKEKGDIPEGYSVSREKKERFSLILESASTNQTSMYLCASSLAWSGHQETQYFGPGTRLLVL.

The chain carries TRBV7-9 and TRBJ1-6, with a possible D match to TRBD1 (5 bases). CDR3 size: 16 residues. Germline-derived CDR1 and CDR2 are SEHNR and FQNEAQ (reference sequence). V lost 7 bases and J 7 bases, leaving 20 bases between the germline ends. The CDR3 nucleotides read TGTGCCAGCACACGGCGGGACGGCTTACGGAATTCACCCCTCCACTTT. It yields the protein CASTRRDGLRNSPLHF.

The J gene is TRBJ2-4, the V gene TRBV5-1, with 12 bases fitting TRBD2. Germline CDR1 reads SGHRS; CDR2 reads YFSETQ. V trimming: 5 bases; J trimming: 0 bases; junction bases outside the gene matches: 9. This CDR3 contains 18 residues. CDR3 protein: CASRRTSGGRLAKNIQYF. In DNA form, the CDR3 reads TGCGCCAGCAGACGTACTAGCGGGGGGAGGCTAGCCAAAAACATTCAGTACTTC.

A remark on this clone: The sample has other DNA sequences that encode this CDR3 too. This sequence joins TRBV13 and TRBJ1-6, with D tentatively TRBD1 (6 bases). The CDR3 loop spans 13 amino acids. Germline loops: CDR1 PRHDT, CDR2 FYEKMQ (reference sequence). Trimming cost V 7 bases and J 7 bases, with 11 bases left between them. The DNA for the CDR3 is TGTGCCAGCACCGGACAGTTAAATTCACCCCTCCACTTT. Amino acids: CASTGQLNSPLHF.

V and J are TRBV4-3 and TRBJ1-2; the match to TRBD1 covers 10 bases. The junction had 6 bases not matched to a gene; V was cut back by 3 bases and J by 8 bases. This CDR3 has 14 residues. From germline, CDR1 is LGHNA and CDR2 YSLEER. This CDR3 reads CASSHRQGAEGYTF. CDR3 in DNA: TGCGCCAGCAGCCATCGACAGGGGGCAGAAGGCTACACCTTC.